This is a list of T cell receptor beta chains from one sample in a study of T cells in narcolepsy. The method was immunoSEQ multiplex PCR; TCRdb's version includes in-frame clones alone and lacks a portion of them. The data contain about 10,000 clones, more than 65% of them seen just once; the ten biggest clones take up 20% to 25%. The source material was CD45RA- memory CD8+ T cells from PBMCs. The source of these receptors is a human donor with narcolepsy. Both conserved end residues are part of each CDR3. The order of the fields is J gene, V gene, clone size, D gene, CDR3 DNA, CDR3 protein. The D gene is left open where the match is weak. Clone size is shown for a subset of rows, as once, few, many or a class of expanded clone.

TRBJ2-2,TRBV6-5,-,-,TGTGCCAGCAGTTACGGTCTCAGGCCCGGGGAGCTGTTTTTT,CASSYGLRPGELFF
TRBJ2-1,TRBV4-3,-,-,TGCGCCAGCAGCCAAGATATTGGGACTGGCTACAATGAGCAGTTCTTC,CASSQDIGTGYNEQFF
TRBJ2-7,TRBV5-1,-,-,TGCGCCAGCAGCTTGGCCGGGCTTTTTTACGAGCAGTACTTC,CASSLAGLFYEQYF
TRBJ2-1,TRBV6-4,once,-,TGTGCCAGCAGCGGAGTCCCCGGGACCTCCAATGAGCAGTTCTTC,CASSGVPGTSNEQFF
TRBJ2-7,TRBV28,-,-,TGTGCCAGCAGTCCTCCCCCGGGGGACGGGAAGGACGAGCAGTACTTC,CASSPPPGDGKDEQYF
TRBJ1-1,TRBV4-1,-,-,TGCGCCAGCAGCCAGGGGAACACTGAAGCTTTCTTT,CASSQGNTEAFF
TRBJ2-7,TRBV4-3,-,-,TGCGCCAGCAGCCAAGGGGGGCAATCCTACGAGCAGTACTTC,CASSQGGQSYEQYF
TRBJ2-2,TRBV4-3,-,-,TGCGCCAGCATGACAAACACCGGGGAGCTGTTTTTT,CASMTNTGELFF
TRBJ1-1,TRBV28,once,-,TGTGCCAGCAGTTTAGCGGGAGGAAACACTGAAGCTTTCTTT,CASSLAGGNTEAFF
TRBJ1-1,TRBV5-6,once,-,TGTGCCAGCAGCTTTTCGGGGGAGAACACTGAAGCTTTCTTT,CASSFSGENTEAFF
TRBJ1-4,TRBV11-1,once,-,TGTGCCAGCAGCTTATCTCCAGGGGAGGCAACTAATGAAAAACTGTTTTTT,CASSLSPGEATNEKLFF
TRBJ1-2,TRBV5-4,-,TRBD1,TGTGCCAGCAGCTGGGGGACAGGGAGTAACTATGGCTACACCTTC,CASSWGTGSNYGYTF
TRBJ2-7,TRBV4-3,-,-,TGCGCCAGCAGCCAAGATCTTGGCGGCTCCTACGAGCAGTACTTC,CASSQDLGGSYEQYF
TRBJ2-1,TRBV6-4,few,TRBD2,TGTGCCAGCAGCCTGACTAGCGGGAGCCACAATGAGCAGTTCTTC,CASSLTSGSHNEQFF
TRBJ2-7,TRBV6-1,-,-,TGTGCCAGCAGCCCAGTTGACAGTATCACCTACGAGCAGTACTTC,CASSPVDSITYEQYF
TRBJ2-7,TRBV19,-,-,TGTGCCAGTATGGACAGCTCCTACGAGCAGTACTTC,CASMDSSYEQYF
TRBJ2-3,TRBV6-4,-,-,TGTGCCAGCAGCTCCGAGGGGGGAACCAGCGATACGCAGTATTTT,CASSSEGGTSDTQYF
TRBJ1-5,TRBV19,-,-,TGTGCCAGTAGTATACAGGCAAATAGCAATCAGCCCCAGCATTTT,CASSIQANSNQPQHF
TRBJ2-1,TRBV5-3,-,TRBD2,TGTGCCAGAAGCTTGTATGGGCTCGGCGGGAGGACTACATACAATGAGCAGTTCTTC,CARSLYGLGGRTTYNEQFF
TRBJ2-1,TRBV6-5,few,-,TGTGCCAGCAGTTACCTCGACTACAATGAGCAGTTCTTC,CASSYLDYNEQFF
TRBJ2-2,TRBV30,-,-,TGTGCCTGGAGTGTTCATAGCTTCCACGCCGGGGAGCTGTTTTTT,CAWSVHSFHAGELFF
TRBJ1-2,TRBV28,few,-,TGTGCCAGCAGTTCCACAGGGTACTATGGCTACACCTTC,CASSSTGYYGYTF
TRBJ1-2,TRBV6-6,few,-,TGTGCCAGCAGTCAAAATTACGGCTATGGCTACACCTTC,CASSQNYGYGYTF
TRBJ2-7,TRBV20-1,-,-,TGCAGTGGTAAAGCGTTCTACGAGCAGTACTTC,CSGKAFYEQYF
TRBJ2-3,TRBV28,once,TRBD2,TGTGCCAGCAGTTTAGTTCCTGGCGGCGGGAGAACAGATACGCAGTATTTT,CASSLVPGGGRTDTQYF
TRBJ2-2,TRBV7-9,-,-,TGTGCCAGCAGCCCCACGGGGCTCGCGACCGGGGAGCTGTTTTTT,CASSPTGLATGELFF
TRBJ2-3,TRBV29-1,-,-,TGCAGCGTGGACTCAGCAGCCGGCACAGATACGCAGTATTTT,CSVDSAAGTDTQYF
TRBJ2-7,TRBV2,-,-,TGTGCCAGCAGTCTGCCTAGGAACGAGCAGTACTTC,CASSLPRNEQYF
TRBJ1-5,TRBV10-3,few,-,TGTGCCATCAGTGAGTCGGACAGCGGCAATCAGCCCCAGCATTTT,CAISESDSGNQPQHF
TRBJ2-7,TRBV11-2,few,-,TGTGCCAGCAGCTTAGGTGGAGGTCTTTGGGAGCAGTACTTC,CASSLGGGLWEQYF
TRBJ1-1,TRBV5-4,few,-,TGTGCCAGCAGCTTGGGGGGCGAAGCTTTCTTT,CASSLGGEAFF
TRBJ2-1,TRBV6-4,medium-sized,TRBD2,TGTGCCAGCAGTTCCGGGACTAACAATGAGCAGTTCTTC,CASSSGTNNEQFF
TRBJ2-7,TRBV7-6,medium-sized,-,TGTGCCAGCAGCTTTGCCGGTTCCTACGAGCAGTACTTC,CASSFAGSYEQYF
TRBJ1-4,TRBV28,-,-,TGTGCCAGCGAACGAAAGGGCGGACTGTTTTTT,CASERKGGLFF
TRBJ1-6,TRBV28,-,-,TGTGCCAGCAGTGAAAGTCCCCCCCTTTATAATTCACCCCTCCACTTT,CASSESPPLYNSPLHF
TRBJ2-3,TRBV5-4,-,TRBD2,TGTGCCAGCAGCGGGGGACTAGGGGGAGATACGCAGTATTTT,CASSGGLGGDTQYF
TRBJ2-1,TRBV19,-,-,TGTGCCAGTAATGACTGGGGCGGCAATGAGCAGTTCTTC,CASNDWGGNEQFF
TRBJ1-2,TRBV30,-,-,TGTGCCTGGAGCCCCAGGATCTATGGCTACACCTTC,CAWSPRIYGYTF
TRBJ2-1,TRBV11-2,few,-,TGTGCCAGCAGCTTCGCCGGGGGCAATGAGCAGTTCTTC,CASSFAGGNEQFF
TRBJ1-1,TRBV7-3,-,-,TGTGCCAGCAGCCCGGGGGGGGCTGAAGCTTTCTTT,CASSPGGAEAFF
TRBJ1-1,TRBV27,-,-,TGTGCCAGCAGTGACCGGCAGGTGAACACTGAAGCTTTCTTT,CASSDRQVNTEAFF
TRBJ1-1,TRBV7-8,-,-,TGTGCCAGCAGCTTTACGGGACGGATCACTGAAGCTTTCTTT,CASSFTGRITEAFF
TRBJ2-7,TRBV6-1,-,-,TGTGCCAGCAGTCCAGCGGTCTACCTAGCCGAGCAGTACTTC,CASSPAVYLAEQYF
TRBJ2-3,TRBV11-3,-,-,TGTGCCAGCAGCTCTATTGGACGCACAGATACGCAGTATTTT,CASSSIGRTDTQYF
TRBJ2-7,TRBV5-6,-,TRBD2,TGTGCCAGCAGCCACTCTACTAGCGGGAGTCTCTACGAGCAGTACTTC,CASSHSTSGSLYEQYF
TRBJ1-6,TRBV6-6,-,TRBD1,TGTGCCAGCAGTTCACAGGGGCATTCACCCCTCCACTTT,CASSSQGHSPLHF